This TCR beta chain was sequenced in a study of blood T cell repertoires in COVID-19. Study-level information: From T cells, B-cell-depleted T cells, or PBMCs came the material, which was cDNA or gDNA.

Per the original data handling: Nucleated cell counts were estimated from reference gene primer amplification. Clones were read by immunoSEQ multiplex PCR, and TCRdb kept only the in-frame ones, dropping some. V, J and clone size are those of that table, while D and trimming were read from the DNA. The table includes roughly 280,000 clones, roughly nine tenths detected once. The trim removed 9 bases at V and 3 bases at J, leaving 5 bases unmatched. This CDR3 comprises 13 residues. CDR1 and CDR2 (germline): SGHTA, FQGNSA. This receptor was obtained from a woman aged 45-65 years who had recovered from COVID-19. The chain carries TRBV7-2 and TRBJ1-5, with 7 bases that match TRBD1. The specimen was peripheral blood. CDR3 nucleotides: TGTGCCAGTCGCAGGGGGTACAATCAGCCCCAGCATTTT. This sequence encodes CASRRGYNQPQHF. Complete variable domain (other parts from reference TRBV7-2 and TRBJ1-5): GAGVSQSPSNKVTEKGKDVELRCDPISGHTALYWYRQSLGQGLEFLIYFQGNSAPDKSGLPSDRFSAERTGGSVSTLTIQRTQQEDSAVYLCASRRGYNQPQHFGDGTRLSIL.